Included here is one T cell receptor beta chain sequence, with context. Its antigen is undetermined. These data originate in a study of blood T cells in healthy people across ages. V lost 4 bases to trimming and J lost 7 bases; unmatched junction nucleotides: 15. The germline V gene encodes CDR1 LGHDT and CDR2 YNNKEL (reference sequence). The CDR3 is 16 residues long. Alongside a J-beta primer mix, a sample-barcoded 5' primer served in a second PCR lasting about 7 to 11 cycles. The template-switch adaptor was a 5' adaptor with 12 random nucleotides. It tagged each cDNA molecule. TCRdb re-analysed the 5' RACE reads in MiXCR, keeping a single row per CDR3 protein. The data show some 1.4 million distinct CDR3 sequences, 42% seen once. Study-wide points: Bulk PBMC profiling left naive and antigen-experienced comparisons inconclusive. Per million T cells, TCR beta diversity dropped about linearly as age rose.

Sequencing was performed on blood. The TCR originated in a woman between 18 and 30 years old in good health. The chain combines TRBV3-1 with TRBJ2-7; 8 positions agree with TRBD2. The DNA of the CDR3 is TGTGCCAGCAGCCCCAAGGGCGGGGGGTTTGGAAATGAGCAGTACTTC. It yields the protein CASSPKGGGFGNEQYF.